This T cell receptor (beta chain) was documented in a study of blood T cell repertoires in COVID-19. Study-level background: Samples representing acute and convalescent COVID-19 were sourced from the United States, Italy and Spain. Sources were T cells, B-cell-depleted T cells, or PBMCs; the material itself was cDNA or gDNA.

Methods used by the authors: From reference gene primer amplification, estimates of nucleated cell counts were derived. The assay was immunoSEQ multiplex PCR, and TCRdb's table has in-frame clones only and misses some. That table gives V, J and clone size, and the DNA gave D and trimming. Among fewer than 100,000 clones, around 79% were seen once, and the ten largest hold roughly 24%. Germline V CDR1 and CDR2: LGHNA, YSLEER. CDR3 length: 13 residues. V lost 0 bases and J lost 6, with 6 bases in between. This receptor was taken from a human donor in a cohort sampled during active COVID-19. The chain joins TRBV4-3 to TRBJ2-1; D ambiguous. The source material was peripheral blood. CDR3 loop: CASSQDWANEQFF. The CDR3 bases are TGCGCCAGCAGCCAAGATTGGGCCAATGAGCAGTTCTTC.